A single T cell receptor beta chain is shown here with its context. The source of the sample is a study of blood T cell repertoires in COVID-19. Using immunoSEQ multiplex PCR, the repertoire was profiled, and TCRdb retains in-frame clones only, with some absent. The repertoire holds more than 400,000 clones, with 90% as singletons. This CDR3 comprises 12 residues. Trimming cost V 2 bases and J 2 bases, with 4 bases left between them. Germline V CDR1 and CDR2: GTSNPN, SVGIG (reference sequence). This rearrangement joins TRBV30 to TRBJ1-3, with no clear D. Input material: PBMCs or T cells enriched from blood (not recorded which). This TCR derives from a man between 18 and 35 years old who had recovered from COVID-19. The CDR3 coding sequence is TGTGCCTGGAGTCCAACTGGAAACACCATATATTTT. This encodes CAWSPTGNTIYF. Full variable domain (missing parts from reference TRBV30 and TRBJ1-3): SQTIHQWPATLVQPVGSPLSLECTVEGTSNPNLYWYRQAAGRGLQLLFYSVGIGQISSEVPQNLSASRPQDRQFILSSKKLLLSDSGFYLCAWSPTGNTIYFGEGSWLTVV.